This TCR beta chain came from a study of T cells expressing NK-cell markers. Study background: Sorted CD3+CD56-NKG2C+, CD3+CD56+NKG2C- and CD3+CD56+NKG2C+ T cells were the source of the TCR beta repertoires.

The CDR3 is 16 residues long. The germline V gene has CDR1 SGHAT and CDR2 FQNNGV. UMIs were included in TCR beta cDNA generated by 5'RACE template switching. With the 5' RACE reads reprocessed, TCRdb shows one record per CDR3 protein and no DNA. Its listing shows 130,000 to 150,000 distinct CDR3 sequences. As to this clonotype: Antigen: not known.

General study points: CD8+ T cells in roughly six donors included dominant NKG2C+ clonotypes at 1.0-7.0%.

This sequence originates from a man aged 18 to 30 in good health. Specimen: blood T cells: a sorted CD56 or NKG2C T cell subset, CD4+ or CD8+ T cells, or bulk PBMC T cells (not recorded which). The rearrangement joins TRBV11-2 to TRBJ2-1; TCRdb's assignment of TRBD2 cannot be checked, as there is no DNA. This CDR3 reads CASSQLGLAGVDEQFF.